Sequencing of this T cell receptor (beta chain) was carried out in a study of beta chain features in type 1 diabetes. The study, taken as a whole, reports: Naive, central memory and regulatory TCRB repertoires appeared more similar among patients than healthy donors. All four CD4+ subsets of Type 1 diabetes patients contained TCRB CDR3s that were moderately but significantly shorter.

Details on this clone: Its antigen is undetermined.

This CDR3 contains 15 residues. Between the trimmed V and J ends, which lost 2 bases and 9 bases, there was a span of 14 bases. The V gene's germline CDR1 is MNHEY and CDR2 SVGAGI. Expressed TCRB transcripts were sequenced because the entire RNA isolate underwent reverse transcription. Data came from immunoSEQ multiplex PCR; TCRdb stores just in-frame clones and leaves some out. This sample has 250,000 to 350,000 clones; around 13% occur once, and the top ten carry 6.7%. The rearrangement uses TRBV6-5 and TRBJ1-6; no definite D call. The TCR sequence derives from a young man in good health. The specimen was central memory CD4+ T cells from blood. The chain's CDR3 is CASSYAPGRSSPLHF. CDR3 bases: TGTGCCAGCAGTTACGCACCCGGGAGAAGTTCACCCCTCCACTTT.